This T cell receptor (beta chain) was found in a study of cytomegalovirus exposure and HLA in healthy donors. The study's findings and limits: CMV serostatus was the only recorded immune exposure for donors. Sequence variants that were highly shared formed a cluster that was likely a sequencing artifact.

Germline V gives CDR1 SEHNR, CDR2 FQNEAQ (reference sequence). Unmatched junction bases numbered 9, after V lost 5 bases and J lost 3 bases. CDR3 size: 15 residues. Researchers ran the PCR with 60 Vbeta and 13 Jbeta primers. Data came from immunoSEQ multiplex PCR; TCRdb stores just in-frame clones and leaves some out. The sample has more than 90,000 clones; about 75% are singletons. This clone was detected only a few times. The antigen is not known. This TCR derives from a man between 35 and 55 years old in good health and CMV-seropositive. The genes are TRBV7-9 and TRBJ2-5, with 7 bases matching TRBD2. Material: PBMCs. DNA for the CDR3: TGTGCCAGCAGCCCGCCACTAGCGACAGAAGAGACCCAGTACTTC. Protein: CASSPPLATEETQYF.